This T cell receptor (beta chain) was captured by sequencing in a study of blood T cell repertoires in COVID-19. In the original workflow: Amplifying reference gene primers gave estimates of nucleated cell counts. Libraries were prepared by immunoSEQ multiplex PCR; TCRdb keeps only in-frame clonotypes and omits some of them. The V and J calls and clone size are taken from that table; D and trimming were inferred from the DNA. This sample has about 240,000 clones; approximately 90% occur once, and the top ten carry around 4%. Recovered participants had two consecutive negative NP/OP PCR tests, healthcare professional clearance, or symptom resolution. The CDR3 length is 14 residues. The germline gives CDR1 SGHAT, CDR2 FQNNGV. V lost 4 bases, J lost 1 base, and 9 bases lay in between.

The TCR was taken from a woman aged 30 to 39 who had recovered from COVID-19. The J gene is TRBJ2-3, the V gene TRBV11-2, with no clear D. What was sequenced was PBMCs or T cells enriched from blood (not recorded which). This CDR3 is CASSSNRGTDTQYF. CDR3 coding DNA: TGTGCCAGCAGCTCTAATCGGGGCACAGATACGCAGTATTTT.